This T cell receptor (beta chain) was documented in a study of tumor-infiltrating lymphocytes in glioblastoma multiforme (dated by TCRdb to about 2017). Regarding the study in general: To test whether intratumoral genomic heterogeneity fosters TIL diversity, the study jointly examined somatic mutations, TIL diversity and immune response activity.

For each of the roughly 11 tumor samples, the AllPrep DNA/RNA mini kit was used to purify genomic DNA and total RNA simultaneously. All RNA had OD 260/280 ratios above 1.9 and RNA integrity numbers above 6.5. On the study overall, not on this receptor specifically: Only one glioblastoma patient was included in the TCR and somatic mutation analysis, limiting generalizability. Because T cells carry unequal numbers of TCR transcripts, RNA-based TCR sequencing may distort clone frequencies. The authors noted that sorting T cells into functional subsets, which was not done in this study, would be a future improvement.

TCRB libraries were built from RNA via three nested multiplex PCR rounds using a modified ARM-PCR protocol with multiple V-beta primers and a C-beta primer. TCRB-specific cDNA was synthesized from 0.45 to 0.65 ug total RNA with ProtoScript II Reverse Transcriptase and a C-beta primer. No unique molecular identifiers were described for the TCRB libraries. In the third PCR, barcodes and adapters were added over around 25 cycles using Deep VentR (exo-) polymerase, and bands of 250-500 bp were then gel purified. TCRB libraries were sequenced with 250 bp paired-end reads on an Illumina HiSeq 2500. For the original study's pipeline: The reads were cleaned with Trimmomatic, merged with FLASH and assigned V, D and J segments with MiGEC before being analyzed in VDJtools. Repertoire diversity was quantified with the Shannon-Wiener diversity index calculated using VDJtools. In TCRdb, the public reads were trimmed at Q25 with fastp and aligned with MiXCR, with productive beta chains retained. Rows with one shared CDR3 protein collapse into an entry with the most common genes and DNA. TCRdb, not the original authors, processed these V and J calls. The table for this sample lists about 9,000 distinct CDR3 sequences; 74% of them were counted only once. The ten largest account for 75% to 80% of the sample.

Looking up the germline V gene yields CDR1 SGHVS and CDR2 FQNEAQ. V and J lose 4 bases and 9 bases, and a span of 7 bases separates them. The CDR3 measures 11 amino acids from cysteine to phenylalanine. Just the 33-base CDR3 DNA is kept, in frame starting at base 1. Concerning this clonotype: It lacks a known antigen. Per-base quality was not reported, and no clone a single base away is much larger than it.

The source of this sequence is a male donor with glioblastoma. Recombination joined TRBV7-8 with TRBJ1-5, with no D gene named confidently. The source material was brain tumor tissue. The CDR3 region has the sequence CASSSLGPQHF. The DNA reads TGTGCCAGCAGCTCCCTTGGGCCCCAGCATTTT.